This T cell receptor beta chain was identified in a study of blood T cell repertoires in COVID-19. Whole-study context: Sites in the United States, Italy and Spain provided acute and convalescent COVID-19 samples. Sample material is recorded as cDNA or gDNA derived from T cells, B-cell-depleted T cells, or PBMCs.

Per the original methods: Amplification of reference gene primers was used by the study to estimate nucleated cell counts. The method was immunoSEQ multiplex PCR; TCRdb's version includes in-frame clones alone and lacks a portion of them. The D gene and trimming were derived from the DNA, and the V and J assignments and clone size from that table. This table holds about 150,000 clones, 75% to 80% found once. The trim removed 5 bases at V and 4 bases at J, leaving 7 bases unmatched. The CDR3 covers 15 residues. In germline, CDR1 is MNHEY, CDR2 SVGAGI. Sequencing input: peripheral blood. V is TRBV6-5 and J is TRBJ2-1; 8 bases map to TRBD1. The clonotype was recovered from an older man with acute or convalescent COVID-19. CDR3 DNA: TGTGCCAGCAGTCCGACAGGGGCGAATTACAATGAGCAGTTCTTC. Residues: CASSPTGANYNEQFF.